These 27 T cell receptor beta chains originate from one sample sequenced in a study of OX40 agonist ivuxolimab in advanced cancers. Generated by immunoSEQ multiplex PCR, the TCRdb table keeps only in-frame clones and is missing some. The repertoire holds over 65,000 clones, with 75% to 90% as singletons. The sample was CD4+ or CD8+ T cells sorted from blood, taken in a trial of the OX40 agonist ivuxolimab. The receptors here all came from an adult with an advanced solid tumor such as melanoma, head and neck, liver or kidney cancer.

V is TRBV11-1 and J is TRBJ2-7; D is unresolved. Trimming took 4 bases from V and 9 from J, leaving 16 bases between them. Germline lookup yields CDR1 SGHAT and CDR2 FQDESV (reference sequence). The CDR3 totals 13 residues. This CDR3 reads CASSSNTPTRQYF. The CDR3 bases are TGTGCCAGCAGCTCGAACACCCCTACGAGGCAGTACTTC.

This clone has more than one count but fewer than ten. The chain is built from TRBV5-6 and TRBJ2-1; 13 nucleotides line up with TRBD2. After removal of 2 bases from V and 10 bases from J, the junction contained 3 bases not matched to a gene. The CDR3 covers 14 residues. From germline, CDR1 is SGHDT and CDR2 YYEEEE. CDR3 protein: CASSFGLAGEEQFF. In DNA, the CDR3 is TGTGCCAGCAGCTTCGGACTAGCGGGAGAGGAGCAGTTCTTC.

The CDR3 is CASSFTAAGPDTQYF. In DNA form, the CDR3 reads TGTGCCAGCAGCTTTACAGCGGCGGGCCCAGATACGCAGTATTTT. The rearrangement links TRBV7-3 to TRBJ2-3, with D possibly TRBD2 on 5 matching bases. Trimming shortened V by 3 bases and J by 4 bases, and 14 bases separated the two germline ends. Germline V gene sequence: CDR1 SGHTA, CDR2 FQGTGA. The CDR3 spans 15 residues.

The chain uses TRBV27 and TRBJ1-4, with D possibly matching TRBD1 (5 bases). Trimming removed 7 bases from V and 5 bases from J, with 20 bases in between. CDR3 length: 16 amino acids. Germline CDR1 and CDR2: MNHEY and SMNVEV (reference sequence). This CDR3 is CASTPLGVWGNEKLFF. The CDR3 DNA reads TGTGCCAGCACGCCTCTAGGGGTGTGGGGGAATGAAAAACTGTTTTTT.

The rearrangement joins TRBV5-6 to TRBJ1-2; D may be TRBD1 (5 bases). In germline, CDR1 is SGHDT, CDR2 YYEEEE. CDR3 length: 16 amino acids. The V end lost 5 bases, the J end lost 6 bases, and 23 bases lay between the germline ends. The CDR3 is CASSYDRGLLRDGYTF. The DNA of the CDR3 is TGTGCCAGCAGTTATGATAGGGGACTACTGAGGGATGGCTACACCTTC.

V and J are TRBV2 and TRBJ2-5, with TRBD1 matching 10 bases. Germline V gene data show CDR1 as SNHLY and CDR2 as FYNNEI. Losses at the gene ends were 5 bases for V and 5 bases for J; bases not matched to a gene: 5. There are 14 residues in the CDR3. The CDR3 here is CASSRDRGRETQYF. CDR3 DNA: TGTGCCAGCAGTCGGGACAGGGGTAGGGAGACCCAGTACTTC. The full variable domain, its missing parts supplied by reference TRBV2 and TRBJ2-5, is EPEVTQTPSHQVTQMGQEVILRCVPISNHLYFYWYRQILGQKVEFLVSFYNNEISEKSEIFDDQFSVERPDGSNFTLKIRSTKLEDSAMYFCASSRDRGRETQYFGPGTRLLVL.

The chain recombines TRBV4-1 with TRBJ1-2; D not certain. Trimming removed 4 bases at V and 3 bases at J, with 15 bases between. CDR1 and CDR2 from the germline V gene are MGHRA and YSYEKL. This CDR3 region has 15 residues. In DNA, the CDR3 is TGCGCCAGCAGCCGCATTATCCAGGCGCACTATGGCTACACCTTC. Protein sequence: CASSRIIQAHYGYTF.

This chain's CDR3 is CASSLDQSGQPQHF. In DNA form, the CDR3 reads TGTGCCAGCAGCTTAGATCAATCAGGTCAGCCCCAGCATTTT. The chain joins TRBV7-9 to TRBJ1-5; D is unresolved. Germline V gene lookup returns CDR1 SEHNR and CDR2 FQNEAQ (reference sequence). The CDR3 length is 14 residues. Trimming took off 1 base at V and 6 bases at J, with 10 bases between the two ends.

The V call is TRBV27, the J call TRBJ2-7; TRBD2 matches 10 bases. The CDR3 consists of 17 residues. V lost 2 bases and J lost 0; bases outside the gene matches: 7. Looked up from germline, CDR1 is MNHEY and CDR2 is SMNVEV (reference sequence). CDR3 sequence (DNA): TGTGCCAGCAGTTTACGGGCTAGCGGGAGATTCTCCTACGAGCAGTACTTC. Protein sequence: CASSLRASGRFSYEQYF.

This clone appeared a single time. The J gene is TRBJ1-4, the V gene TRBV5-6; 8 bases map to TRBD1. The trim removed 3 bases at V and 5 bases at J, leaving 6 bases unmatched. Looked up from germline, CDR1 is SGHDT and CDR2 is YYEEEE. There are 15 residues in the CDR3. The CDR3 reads CASSSGQGENEKLFF. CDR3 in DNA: TGTGCCAGCAGCTCCGGACAGGGTGAGAATGAAAAACTGTTTTTT.

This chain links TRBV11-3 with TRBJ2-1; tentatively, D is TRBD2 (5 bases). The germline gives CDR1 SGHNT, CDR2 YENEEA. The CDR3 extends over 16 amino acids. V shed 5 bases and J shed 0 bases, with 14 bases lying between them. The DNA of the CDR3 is TGTGCCAGCAGCCGGTCGGACGGAGGCTCCTACAATGAGCAGTTCTTC. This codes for CASSRSDGGSYNEQFF.

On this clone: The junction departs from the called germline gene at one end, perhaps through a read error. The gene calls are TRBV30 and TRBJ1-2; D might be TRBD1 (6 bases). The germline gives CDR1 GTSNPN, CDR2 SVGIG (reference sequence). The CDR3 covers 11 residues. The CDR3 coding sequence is TGCACCACAGGGAAACGTTATGGCTACACCTTC. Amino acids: CTTGKRYGYTF.

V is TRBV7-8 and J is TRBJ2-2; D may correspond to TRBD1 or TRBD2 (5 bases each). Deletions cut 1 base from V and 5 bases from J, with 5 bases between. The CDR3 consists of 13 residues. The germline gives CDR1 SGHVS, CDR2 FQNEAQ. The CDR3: CASSLGGTGELFF. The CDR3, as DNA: TGTGCCAGCAGCTTAGGGGGGACCGGGGAGCTGTTTTTT.

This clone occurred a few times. This CDR3 reads CASSLAGGGLAKNIQYF. The CDR3 DNA reads as TGTGCCAGCAGCTTAGCGGGCGGGGGACTAGCCAAAAACATTCAGTACTTC. The chain carries TRBV11-1 and TRBJ2-4; 7 bases align to TRBD2. CDR1 and CDR2 from the germline V gene are SGHAT and FQDESV (reference sequence). The ends lost 0 bases at V and 0 bases at J; junction bases unmatched: 5. This CDR3 has 17 amino acids.

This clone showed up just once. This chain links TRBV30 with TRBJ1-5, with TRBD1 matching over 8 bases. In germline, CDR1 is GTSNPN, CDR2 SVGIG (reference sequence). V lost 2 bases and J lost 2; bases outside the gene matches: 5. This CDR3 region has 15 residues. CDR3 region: CAWSLGQVGNQPQHF. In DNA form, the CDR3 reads TGTGCCTGGAGTTTGGGACAGGTCGGCAATCAGCCCCAGCATTTT.

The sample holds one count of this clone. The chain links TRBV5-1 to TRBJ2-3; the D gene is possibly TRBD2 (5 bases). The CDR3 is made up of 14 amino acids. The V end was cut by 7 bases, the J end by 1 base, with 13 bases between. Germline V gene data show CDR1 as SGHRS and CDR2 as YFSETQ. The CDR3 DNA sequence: TGCGCCAGCGGCACTAGTTACGGCACAGATACGCAGTATTTT. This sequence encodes CASGTSYGTDTQYF.

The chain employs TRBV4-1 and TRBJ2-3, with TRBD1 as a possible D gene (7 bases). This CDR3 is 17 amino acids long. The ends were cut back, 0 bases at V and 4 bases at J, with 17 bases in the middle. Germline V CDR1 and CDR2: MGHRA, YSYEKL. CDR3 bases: TGCGCCAGCAGCCAAGATCATCAGGGGGGATTGGCAGATACGCAGTATTTT. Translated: CASSQDHQGGLADTQYF.

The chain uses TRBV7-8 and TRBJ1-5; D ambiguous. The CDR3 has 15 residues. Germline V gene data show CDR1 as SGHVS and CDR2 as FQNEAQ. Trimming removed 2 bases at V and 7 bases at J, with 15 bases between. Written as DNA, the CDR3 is TGTGCCAGCAGCTTATTCGGGGTAGGAGACCAGCCCCAGCATTTT. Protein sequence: CASSLFGVGDQPQHF.

DNA for the CDR3: TGTGCCAGCAGCTTGGCCGGTGGCGCTCTGTACGAGCAGTACTTC. Its translation: CASSLAGGALYEQYF. V gene TRBV5-4 combines with J gene TRBJ2-7; D call uncertain. V was pared by 0 bases and J by 4 bases, with 14 bases between. The CDR3 has 15 residues. Germline V lookup: CDR1 SGHNT, CDR2 YYREEE (reference sequence).

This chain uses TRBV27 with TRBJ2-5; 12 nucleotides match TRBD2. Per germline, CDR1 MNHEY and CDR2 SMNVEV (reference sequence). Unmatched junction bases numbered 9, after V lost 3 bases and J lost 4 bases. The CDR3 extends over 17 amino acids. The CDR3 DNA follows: TGTGCCAGCAGTTTCCGTATAACTAGCGGGGGGCGAGAGACCCAGTACTTC. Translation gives CASSFRITSGGRETQYF.

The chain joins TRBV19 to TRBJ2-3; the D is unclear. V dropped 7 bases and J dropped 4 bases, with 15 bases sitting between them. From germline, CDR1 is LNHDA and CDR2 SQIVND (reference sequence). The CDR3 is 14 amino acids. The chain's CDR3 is CASNGPNVADTQYF. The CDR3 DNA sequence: TGTGCCAGTAACGGGCCAAACGTCGCAGATACGCAGTATTTT.

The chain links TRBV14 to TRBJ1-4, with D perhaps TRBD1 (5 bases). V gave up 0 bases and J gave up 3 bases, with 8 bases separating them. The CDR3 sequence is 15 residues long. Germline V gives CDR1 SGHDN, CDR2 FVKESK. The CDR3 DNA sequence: TGTGCCAGCAGCCAAGATCGGGGGTCTAATGAAAAACTGTTTTTT. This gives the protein CASSQDRGSNEKLFF.

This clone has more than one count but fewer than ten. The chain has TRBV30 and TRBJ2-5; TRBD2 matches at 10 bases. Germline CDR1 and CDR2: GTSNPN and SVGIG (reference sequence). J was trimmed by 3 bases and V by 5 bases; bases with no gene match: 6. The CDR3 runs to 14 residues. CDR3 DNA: TGTGCCTGGGGGATACTAGCGGGGAAAGAGACCCAGTACTTC. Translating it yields CAWGILAGKETQYF.

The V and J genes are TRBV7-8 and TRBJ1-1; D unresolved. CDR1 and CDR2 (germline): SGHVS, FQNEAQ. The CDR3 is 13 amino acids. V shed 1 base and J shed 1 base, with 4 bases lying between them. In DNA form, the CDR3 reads TGTGCCAGCAGCTTAGAGGGGAACACTGAAGCTTTCTTT. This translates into CASSLEGNTEAFF.

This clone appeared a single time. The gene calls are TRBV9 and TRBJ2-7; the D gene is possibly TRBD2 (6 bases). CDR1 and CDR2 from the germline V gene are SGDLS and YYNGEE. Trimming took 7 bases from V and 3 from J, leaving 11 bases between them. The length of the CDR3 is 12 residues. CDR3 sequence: CASSHGGYEQYF. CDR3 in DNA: TGTGCCAGCTCGCACGGGGGCTACGAGCAGTACTTC.

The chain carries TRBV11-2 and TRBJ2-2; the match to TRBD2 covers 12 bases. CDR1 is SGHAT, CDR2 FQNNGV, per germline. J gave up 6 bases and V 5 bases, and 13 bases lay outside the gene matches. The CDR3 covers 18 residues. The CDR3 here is CASSATQPGLAGPGELFF. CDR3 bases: TGTGCCAGCAGCGCGACGCAACCGGGACTAGCGGGCCCCGGGGAGCTGTTTTTT.

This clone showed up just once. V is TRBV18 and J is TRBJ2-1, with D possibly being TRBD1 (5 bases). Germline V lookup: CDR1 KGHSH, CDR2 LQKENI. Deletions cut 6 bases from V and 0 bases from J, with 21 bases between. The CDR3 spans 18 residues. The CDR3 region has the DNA TGTGCCAGCTCCCCGAGAGGCAGGGCCCTTTCCTCCTACAATGAGCAGTTCTTC. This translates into CASSPRGRALSSYNEQFF.